A selection of T cell receptor beta chains follows, all from one sample in a study of CD8 T cells in Susac syndrome. One entry per CDR3 protein, called by TCRdb with MiXCR from the immunoSEQ multiplex PCR reads. The profile covers 69,000 or so distinct CDR3 sequences, with approximately 94% appearing a single time and 0.56% taken by the ten largest. Sequences were obtained from CD8+ T cells from PBMCs. These receptor sequences come from a human donor with multiple sclerosis. The CDR3 runs from the conserved cysteine through the conserved F or W. A D gene is named only where the DNA matches it firmly. The size field is filled for only some rows; it gives once, few, many or a size class.

TRBV3-1	-	-	TRBJ2-7	TGTGCCAGCAGCCAAGGTCGTACCTACGAGCAGTACTTC	CASSQGRTYEQYF
TRBV27	-	-	TRBJ2-5	TGTGCCAGCAGTTTCCGGGGGCCGGGGGAGACCCAGTACTTC	CASSFRGPGETQYF
TRBV28	-	-	TRBJ1-4	TGTGCCAGCAGTTCGCGTTCGGGAGTAAGTGAAAAACTGTTTTTT	CASSSRSGVSEKLFF
TRBV13	-	-	TRBJ2-1	TGTGCCAGCAGCTTAAGGGTCGGCTACAATGAGCAGTTCTTC	CASSLRVGYNEQFF
TRBV2	-	-	TRBJ2-7	TGTGCCACCACCCGGGGGGGACAGGGTCTATACGAGCAGTACTTC	CATTRGGQGLYEQYF
TRBV12-3/TRBV12-4	-	-	TRBJ2-1	TGTGCCAGCAGTTCGGGCGGCCGGGTCTCCTACAATGAGCAGTTCTTC	CASSSGGRVSYNEQFF
TRBV27	-	-	TRBJ2-7	TGTGCCAGCAGCCCGGGACTTGACAAGACCTACGAGCAGTACTTC	CASSPGLDKTYEQYF
TRBV27	-	TRBD2	TRBJ2-7	TGTGCCAGCTCGTCTAGCGGGGGGTTCGACGAGCAGTACTTC	CASSSSGGFDEQYF
TRBV13	-	TRBD1	TRBJ2-5	TGTGCCAGCAGCGCGGACAGGAGGTACCAAGAGACCCAGTACTTC	CASSADRRYQETQYF
TRBV19	-	TRBD1	TRBJ2-1	TGTGCCAGTACCCCGACAGGGTGGAATGAGCAGTTCTTC	CASTPTGWNEQFF
TRBV30	-	TRBD1	TRBJ1-3	TGTGCCTGGAGTGTACGTTCGTGGGACAGGGTGAACACCATATATTTT	CAWSVRSWDRVNTIYF
TRBV20-1	-	TRBD1	TRBJ2-7	TGCAGTGCTTGGGACAGGGGGAAATCCTACGAGCAGTACTTC	CSAWDRGKSYEQYF
TRBV2	-	-	TRBJ1-2	TGTGCCAGCAGTGATAGCGGGACGGACCCTGTCTATGGCTACACCTTC	CASSDSGTDPVYGYTF
TRBV2	-	-	TRBJ2-7	TGTGCCAGCAGTCGTGTGGCGGACATAAGCTACGAGCAGTACTTC	CASSRVADISYEQYF
TRBV7-9	-	TRBD1	TRBJ2-7	TGTGCCAGCAGCACCAGACAGGGACCCCTAGACGAGCAGTACTTC	CASSTRQGPLDEQYF
TRBV30	-	TRBD1	TRBJ2-7	TGTGCCTGGAGTGCAACAGGGGTCCTTACCTACGAGCAGTACTTC	CAWSATGVLTYEQYF
TRBV4-3	-	TRBD1	TRBJ2-7	TGCGCCAGCAGCCAAGATCGGACAGGGCTATACGAGCAGTACTTC	CASSQDRTGLYEQYF
TRBV3-1	-	-	TRBJ2-7	TGTGCCAGCAGCCTGAACAGGGCCTACGAGCAGTACTTC	CASSLNRAYEQYF
TRBV29-1	-	TRBD1	TRBJ2-7	TGCAGCGTTACCGACAGGGGGCCCTCCCTCACCTACGAGCAGTACTTC	CSVTDRGPSLTYEQYF
TRBV2	-	-	TRBJ2-7	TGTGCCAGCAGTGAAGACACACGAACCTACGAGCAGTACTTC	CASSEDTRTYEQYF
TRBV5-4	once	-	TRBJ2-5	TGTGCCAGCAGCTACCAGGGTGTGGTAAAAGAGACCCAGTACTTC	CASSYQGVVKETQYF
TRBV25-1	-	-	TRBJ2-7	TGTGCCAGCAGTGAATTGTTGGAGTCAGAGCAGTACTTC	CASSELLESEQYF
TRBV5-6	-	TRBD2	TRBJ2-7	TGTGCCAGCAGCATTTTGACTAGCGGGAGATGGTACGAGCAGTACTTC	CASSILTSGRWYEQYF
TRBV29-1	-	-	TRBJ1-2	TGCAGCGCCGAGTGGGGAAACTATGGCTACACCTTC	CSAEWGNYGYTF
TRBV7-7	few	TRBD2	TRBJ2-1	TGTGCTAGCAGCTCGGGGACTAGTTTGAATGAGCAGTTCTTC	CASSSGTSLNEQFF
TRBV6-5	-	TRBD1	TRBJ1-4	TGTGCCAGCAGTTTCGGGGGACAGGGAGGAGAAAAACTGTTTTTT	CASSFGGQGGEKLFF
TRBV6-2/TRBV6-3	-	-	TRBJ2-7	TGTGCCAGCAGTTACAGATTCCACGAGCAGTACTTC	CASSYRFHEQYF
TRBV27	-	TRBD1	TRBJ2-7	TGTGCCAGCAGTTTCTCCGGGACAGGGGGCGAGCAGTACTTC	CASSFSGTGGEQYF
TRBV7-2	-	-	TRBJ2-2	TGTGCCAGCAGCACAGGGTTCACCGGGGAGCTGTTTTTT	CASSTGFTGELFF